Listed below are T cell receptor beta chains from one sample, sequenced in a study of human T cells and chemical hapten exposure. TCRdb itself ran the RACE reads through MiXCR, one entry per CDR3 protein. The sample contains about 100,000 distinct CDR3 sequences, 11% of which appear only once. Sequenced here: whole blood, sampled in connection with sensitization to the hapten diphenylcyclopropenone (DPC). These receptors all stem from a woman aged 40 to 55 with alopecia areata. Some clones in this sample may be carry-over from other donors' samples. Each CDR3 is given with its conserved first and last residue. Each record gives: D gene, J gene, V gene, clone size, CDR3 DNA, CDR3 protein. A D gene is named only where the DNA matches it firmly. The size entry is marked missing in some rows and otherwise reads once, few, many or a size class.

D: TRBD2; J: TRBJ2-3; V: TRBV5-1; size: -; DNA: TGCGCCAGCAGCCCTAGCGGGTTGTCGACAGATACGCAGTATTTT; CDR3: CASSPSGLSTDTQYF
D: -; J: TRBJ2-3; V: TRBV9; size: -; DNA: TGTGCCAGCAGTATAGGGCGGGCAGCCGTCACAGATACGCAGTATTTT; CDR3: CASSIGRAAVTDTQYF
D: TRBD1; J: TRBJ2-7; V: TRBV7-9; size: many; DNA: TGTGCCAGCAGCTTAGACAGGGGGCTGGACGAGCAGTACTTC; CDR3: CASSLDRGLDEQYF
D: TRBD1; J: TRBJ1-1; V: TRBV6-1; size: many; DNA: TGTGCCAGCAAGGGACAGGGGGCGCTGACTGAAGCTTTCTTT; CDR3: CASKGQGALTEAFF
D: TRBD1; J: TRBJ2-7; V: TRBV6-1; size: many; DNA: TGTGCCAGCAGTAATGGACAGGAACCATCCTACGAGCAGTACTTC; CDR3: CASSNGQEPSYEQYF
D: -; J: TRBJ1-6; V: TRBV7-9; size: -; DNA: TGTGCCAGCAGCTCCCAGACGAGTTTAGATTCACCCCTCCACTTT; CDR3: CASSSQTSLDSPLHF
D: -; J: TRBJ2-3; V: TRBV30; size: -; DNA: TGTGCCTGGACCGGCTCGCCTAGCACAGATACGCAGTATTTT; CDR3: CAWTGSPSTDTQYF
D: TRBD2; J: TRBJ2-7; V: TRBV27; size: many; DNA: TGTGCCAGCAGTGATCACGGGACTAGCGGGAGGGCGAGCTCCTACGAGCAGTACTTC; CDR3: CASSDHGTSGRASSYEQYF
D: -; J: TRBJ2-7; V: TRBV12-3/TRBV12-4; size: many; DNA: TGTGCCAGCAGTTTAAGGCCCACCTACGAGCAGTACTTC; CDR3: CASSLRPTYEQYF
D: TRBD1; J: TRBJ1-2; V: TRBV7-9; size: few; DNA: TGTGCCAGCAGCTTAGCAGAGGGACAGGGGTTCGCCTATGGCTACACCTTC; CDR3: CASSLAEGQGFAYGYTF